This entry features one T cell receptor (beta chain) sequence. This clonotype was picked up many times. What antigen it recognizes has not been identified. Per-base quality was not reported, and no clone a single base away is much larger than it. The data belong to a study of response to subunit inactivated influenza vaccine (dated by TCRdb to 2016 to 2019). A note on the overall study: To follow how T cells responded to a trivalent subunit inactivated influenza vaccine, the researchers relied on deep quantitative profiling of the T cell receptor repertoire.

V lost 0 bases and J lost 0 bases, and the count of bases not matched to a germline gene is 6. The CDR3 measures 18 amino acids from cysteine to phenylalanine. CDR3 DNA only is kept here, 54 bases in frame from base 1. CDR1 and CDR2 are read off the germline V gene as MDHEN and SYDVKM. Receptors were amplified or captured by RT-PCR. The sequencing machine was an Illumina HiSeq 2500. TCRdb's own reprocessing of the public reads used fastp at Q25 and MiXCR and kept productive beta chains. Entries are consolidated by CDR3 protein sequence, retaining the most common genes and DNA. Counted in this sample were 200,000 to 300,000 distinct CDR3 sequences; roughly an eighth of them appeared once. Of the sample, less than 8.5% is held by the ten largest clones. Broad study findings and their caveats: The authors proposed that each seasonal influenza vaccination may bring in only a limited number of new T cells.

The sequence joins TRBV28 to TRBJ2-3, and 10 junctional nucleotides match TRBD2. The TCR was taken from a man between 45 and 60 years old who received an inactivated influenza vaccine. Donor details come from another sample of the same person, matched by shared clones. This specimen consisted of non-naive T cells sorted from PBMCs, obtained 14 to 15 days before vaccination. Reading the label with the study, this specimen's cell subset or site is: memory T cell fraction. The DNA reads TGTGCCAGCAGTTTATGGGCTAGCGGGGGCAGTAGCACAGATACGCAGTATTTT. Its amino acids are CASSLWASGGSSTDTQYF.